A single sample gave rise to the 9 T cell receptor beta chains below, sequenced in a study of blood T cell repertoires in COVID-19. The assay was immunoSEQ multiplex PCR, and TCRdb's table has in-frame clones only and misses some. The table lists under 300,000 clones, 88% of them singletons, with around 0.91% in the top ten. Sequenced: peripheral blood. Receptors originate from a woman aged 40 to 50 who had recovered from COVID-19.

This sequence joins TRBV14 and TRBJ1-2, with TRBD1 matching over 10 bases. The CDR3 runs to 14 residues. Germline CDR1 and CDR2: SGHDN and FVKESK. J lost 4 bases, V lost 4 bases, and 3 bases had no gene match. CDR3 coding DNA: TGTGCCAGCAGCCCGACAGGGGGCGGCTATGGCTACACCTTC. Amino acid sequence: CASSPTGGGYGYTF. The whole variable domain, remainder taken from reference TRBV14 and TRBJ1-2, is EAGVTQFPSHSVIEKGQTVTLRCDPISGHDNLYWYRRVMGKEIKFLLHFVKESKQDESGMPNNRFLAERTGGTYSTLKVQPAELEDSGVYFCASSPTGGGYGYTFGSGTRLTVV.

The J gene is TRBJ2-3, the V gene TRBV19; possibly TRBD2 for D (7 bases). Germline CDR1 LNHDA, CDR2 SQIVND (reference sequence). The CDR3 length is 14 residues. V dropped 3 bases and J dropped 6 bases, with 13 bases sitting between them. DNA for the CDR3: TGTGCCAGTAGTATTGGGGGGGGCGGCGATACGCAGTATTTT. Translating it yields CASSIGGGGDTQYF.

The chain is built from TRBV18 and TRBJ2-7; 7 bases agree with TRBD1. With V trimmed by 3 bases and J by 7 bases, 27 bases remained unmatched. The CDR3 runs to 20 residues. Germline-derived CDR1 and CDR2 are KGHSH and LQKENI. CDR3 nucleotides: TGTGCCAGCTCACCCCAAACCCCCGACAGGGATGGACACCCTACGGGGGAGCAGTACGTC. Translated: CASSPQTPDRDGHPTGEQYV.

Comment on this clone: One end of the junction does not line up with germline, which may come from a read error. V usage is TRBV9 and J usage is TRBJ2-7; 8 bases fit TRBD1. The CDR3 is 14 amino acids. Germline CDR1 and CDR2: SGDLS and YYNGEE. The CDR3 nucleotides read TGTGCCAGCACGCCGGGACAGGCACCCTATGAGCAGTACTTC. It yields the protein CASTPGQAPYEQYF.

The chain uses TRBV5-3 and TRBJ2-5; TRBD2 aligns across 8 bases. TRBV5-3 is an ORF, and what it does is uncertain. This CDR3 contains 15 residues. V shed 0 bases, J shed 4 bases, and the junction held 5 bases outside the gene matches. CDR3 sequence (DNA): TGTGCCAGAAGCTTGGAAAGGCTAGCGGGAGAGACCCAGTACTTC. Amino acids: CARSLERLAGETQYF.

The rearrangement links TRBV4-1 to TRBJ2-2; D possibly corresponds to TRBD1 (7 bases). The CDR3 runs 16 residues. Trimming stripped 0 bases from V and 4 bases from J, with 12 bases between. Germline V gene sequence: CDR1 MGHRA, CDR2 YSYEKL. CDR3 sequence (DNA): TGCGCCAGCAGCCAAGACCGCCAGGGGGGCACCGGGGAGCTGTTTTTT. It yields the protein CASSQDRQGGTGELFF.

The rearrangement uses TRBV19 and TRBJ1-4; possibly TRBD1 for D (6 bases). Trimming pared 6 bases from V and 5 bases from J, leaving 16 bases between. CDR3 size: 15 residues. Looked up from germline, CDR1 is LNHDA and CDR2 is SQIVND (reference sequence). The CDR3 protein is CASSPTGQKNEKLFF. CDR3 bases: TGTGCCAGTAGCCCCACCGGACAGAAAAATGAAAAACTGTTTTTT.

V gene TRBV27 combines with J gene TRBJ1-1; maybe TRBD1 (5 bases). Germline lookup yields CDR1 MNHEY and CDR2 SMNVEV (reference sequence). V lost 7 bases to trimming and J lost 5 bases, with 14 bases between them. The CDR3 is made up of 13 amino acids. The CDR3 DNA sequence: TGTGCCAGCACCGCAGGGTGGTGGACTGAAGCTTTCTTT. Residues: CASTAGWWTEAFF.

The gene calls are TRBV4-3 and TRBJ1-4; tentatively, D is TRBD1 (6 bases). Germline V lookup: CDR1 LGHNA, CDR2 YSLEER. Trimming took 0 bases from V and 7 from J, leaving 18 bases between them. The CDR3 spans 17 residues. For the CDR3, the DNA is TGCGCCAGCAGCCAAGAGTGGGGGCAGGGTGGCGGTGAAAAACTGTTTTTT. Its protein is CASSQEWGQGGGEKLFF.